This T cell receptor (beta chain) was identified in a study of T cell responses to AZD1222 COVID-19 vaccine. Using immunoSEQ multiplex PCR, the repertoire was profiled, and TCRdb retains in-frame clones only, with some absent. This table has 100,000 to 150,000 clones, 89% appearing once. Germline values: CDR1 SQVTM, CDR2 ANQGSEA. The CDR3 covers 12 residues. The V and J ends lost 6 bases and 7 bases respectively, with 15 bases between them. Sequenced material: peripheral blood, taken on day 0 of AZD1222 vaccination. The sequence derives from an adult in good health. This rearrangement joins TRBV29-1 to TRBJ1-1; D is unresolved. For the CDR3, the DNA is TGCAGCGTCCCAAACCCAGGCGGTGAAGCTTTCTTT. This codes for CSVPNPGGEAFF.